The 27 T cell receptor beta chains reported below all come from one sample, sequenced in a study of CD8+ T cells in alopecia areata. Investigators isolated RNA and reverse transcribed it into cDNA to act as the sequencing template. Only in-frame clones appear in the TCRdb table, and some are missing; sequencing was by immunoSEQ multiplex PCR. This table has 170,000 or so clones, around 60% appearing once. The material was CD4+ T cells sorted from blood, obtained at week 0. These receptors originate from a human donor with alopecia areata.

This chain uses TRBV2 with TRBJ1-5, with D possibly TRBD1 on 6 matching bases. The CDR3 has 14 residues. Germline assignment: CDR1 SNHLY and CDR2 FYNNEI. Trimming pared 10 bases from V and 0 bases from J, leaving 13 bases between. In DNA form, the CDR3 reads TGTGCCACGCGTGAGGGGGATAGCAATCAGCCCCAGCATTTT. This encodes CATREGDSNQPQHF.

This chain connects TRBV5-5 to TRBJ2-7; 8 positions agree with TRBD1. Trimming at V came to 0 bases and at J to 4 bases, leaving 9 bases not matched to a gene. This CDR3 comprises 16 residues. Germline CDR1 reads SGHKS; CDR2 reads YYEKEE (reference sequence). Here the CDR3 reads CASSLVSGTGTYEQYF. The CDR3 bases are TGTGCCAGCAGCTTGGTATCCGGGACAGGAACGTACGAGCAGTACTTC.

The chain has TRBV27 and TRBJ1-4; D is ambiguous. The CDR3 has 21 residues. Per germline, CDR1 MNHEY and CDR2 SMNVEV (reference sequence). V was cut by 5 bases and J by 0 bases, with 28 bases left in between. The CDR3 protein is CASSIYPRSEPTTATNEKLFF. The CDR3 DNA sequence: TGTGCCAGCAGTATCTACCCCCGGAGCGAACCAACAACGGCAACTAATGAAAAACTGTTTTTT.

This clone showed up just once. The sample holds other DNA sequences that translate to the same CDR3. The CDR3 sequence is CASRRSGANVLTF. DNA of the CDR3: TGTGCCAGTAGGCGTTCTGGGGCCAACGTCCTGACTTTC. V is TRBV19 and J is TRBJ2-6; D unresolved. The CDR3 spans 13 residues. Germline-derived CDR1 and CDR2 are LNHDA and SQIVND (reference sequence). Trimming shortened V by 6 bases and J by 1 base, and 4 bases separated the two germline ends.

The sample holds a few counts of this clone. This chain links TRBV6-1 with TRBJ2-1; unclear D gene. Germline CDR1 and CDR2: MNHNS and SASEGT. V was cut by 8 bases and J by 11 bases, with 16 bases left in between. The CDR3 contains 12 residues. The CDR3, as DNA: TGTGCCAGCTCCGACCCTAGTGCTCAGCAGTTCTTC. Amino acids: CASSDPSAQQFF.

The chain carries TRBV15 and TRBJ1-5; D remains unclear. The CDR3 has 13 amino acids. Between the trimmed V and J ends, which lost 4 bases and 5 bases, there was a span of 9 bases. Per germline, CDR1 LNHNV and CDR2 YYDKDF (reference sequence). The CDR3 bases are TGTGCCACCAGCACCAGATTGGATCAGCCCCAGCATTTT. The encoded protein is CATSTRLDQPQHF.

The V call is TRBV29-1, the J call TRBJ2-3, with D hard to call. CDR3 size: 12 residues. Germline loops: CDR1 SQVTM, CDR2 ANQGSEA. Between the trimmed V and J ends, which lost 4 bases and 4 bases, there was a span of 9 bases. This CDR3 is CSVVKGSDTQYF. In DNA form, the CDR3 reads TGCAGCGTTGTGAAGGGATCAGATACGCAGTATTTT.

DNA for the CDR3: TGTGCCAGCGAGGGGCCATACGGGGCCAACGAGCAGTACTTC. This translates into CASEGPYGANEQYF. V usage is TRBV2 and J usage is TRBJ2-7; tentatively, D is TRBD1 or TRBD2 (5 bases each). The V gene's germline CDR1 is SNHLY and CDR2 FYNNEI. The CDR3 runs 14 residues. V lost 8 bases and J lost 5, with 19 bases in between.

The genes are TRBV6-5 and TRBJ2-7, with 11 bases aligning to TRBD1. V dropped 5 bases and J dropped 4; count of bases not matched to a gene: 7. Germline V gives CDR1 MNHEY, CDR2 SVGAGI. This CDR3 has 15 residues. The CDR3 spells CASSTGQGALYEQYF. CDR3 DNA: TGTGCCAGCAGTACAGGACAGGGGGCTCTGTACGAGCAGTACTTC.

In its sample, this clone was seen a few times. J is TRBJ2-3 and V is TRBV6-6; D is undetermined. CDR1 and CDR2 from the germline V gene are MNHNY and SVGAGI (reference sequence). There are 15 residues in the CDR3. Trimming shortened V by 6 bases and J by 7 bases, and 20 bases separated the two germline ends. The CDR3 reads CASRRPDRTVNTQYF. The CDR3 DNA is TGTGCCAGCAGGAGGCCTGACCGCACAGTGAATACGCAGTATTTT.

CDR3 protein: CSVDGGYTF. The CDR3 region has the DNA TGCAGCGTTGACGGTGGCTACACCTTC. The rearrangement links TRBV29-1 to TRBJ1-2, with D hard to call. V was cut by 3 bases and J by 7 bases, with 3 bases left in between. Germline V CDR1 and CDR2: SQVTM, ANQGSEA. The CDR3 has 9 amino acids.

This clone came up a few times. This chain links TRBV5-1 with TRBJ1-1; D is unresolved. Germline loops: CDR1 SGHRS, CDR2 YFSETQ. V was trimmed by 4 bases and J by 1 base, leaving 8 bases between them. This CDR3 comprises 13 residues. The CDR3 reads CASSLQRNTEAFF. The CDR3 coding sequence is TGCGCCAGCAGCCTACAGAGGAACACTGAAGCTTTCTTT.

In DNA, the CDR3 is TGTGCCAGCAGCGCCACGACAGGGGCCACTGAAGCTTTCTTT. Protein: CASSATTGATEAFF. The rearrangement uses TRBV7-2 and TRBJ1-1, with 8 bases fitting TRBD1. The junction had 6 bases not matched to a gene; V was cut back by 5 bases and J by 4 bases. Germline values: CDR1 SGHTA, CDR2 FQGNSA. This CDR3 has 14 residues.

This clone has just one count. This sequence joins TRBV15 and TRBJ1-4, with D possibly being TRBD1 (6 bases). V lost 1 base, J lost 7 bases, and 13 bases lay in between. Germline values: CDR1 LNHNV, CDR2 YYDKDF (reference sequence). The CDR3 contains 15 residues. The CDR3 is CATSRGTVSGEKLFF. The CDR3 DNA is TGTGCCACCAGCAGAGGGACAGTGTCTGGTGAAAAACTGTTTTTT.

In nucleotides, the CDR3 is TGTGCCAGCAGTTACGGGGACTACGAGCAGTACTTC. Encoded protein: CASSYGDYEQYF. This chain links TRBV28 with TRBJ2-7; D perhaps matches TRBD2 (5 bases). This CDR3 region has 12 residues. The germline CDR1 and CDR2 sequences are MDHEN and SYDVKM. The germline V and J ends were trimmed by 4 bases and 3 bases, with 7 bases remaining between them. The variable domain in full, completed from reference TRBV28 and TRBJ2-7, reads DVKVTQSSRYLVKRTGEKVFLECVQDMDHENMFWYRQDPGLGLRLIYFSYDVKMKEKGDIPEGYSVSREKKERFSLILESASTNQTSMYLCASSYGDYEQYFGPGTRLTVT.

This clone has only a few counts. The rearrangement links TRBV7-9 to TRBJ1-2; D uncertain. V lost 1 base and J lost 3, with 18 bases in between. Germline CDR1 is SEHNR and CDR2 is FQNEAQ (reference sequence). The CDR3 length is 17 residues. The CDR3 DNA is TGTGCCAGCAGCTTAGGTGACACCAGGTTATTCGACTATGGCTACACCTTC. Encoded protein: CASSLGDTRLFDYGYTF.

This sequence joins TRBV4-1 and TRBJ2-5; D unclear. The CDR3 spans 14 residues. Trimming shortened V by 1 base and J by 5 bases, and 11 bases separated the two germline ends. The V gene's germline CDR1 is MGHRA and CDR2 YSYEKL. CDR3 in amino acids: CASSQVALLETQYF. The CDR3 DNA reads TGCGCCAGCAGCCAAGTGGCCCTCTTGGAGACCCAGTACTTC.

CDR3 loop: CASIPNPLNYGYTF. CDR3 DNA: TGTGCCAGCATCCCCAACCCGCTAAACTATGGCTACACCTTC. The chain joins TRBV2 to TRBJ1-2; D ambiguous. The V gene's germline CDR1 is SNHLY and CDR2 FYNNEI. The V end was cut by 7 bases, the J end by 2 bases, with 14 bases between. The CDR3 spans 14 residues. Filled out from reference TRBV2 and TRBJ1-2, the complete variable domain reads EPEVTQTPSHQVTQMGQEVILRCVPISNHLYFYWYRQILGQKVEFLVSFYNNEISEKSEIFDDQFSVERPDGSNFTLKIRSTKLEDSAMYFCASIPNPLNYGYTFGSGTRLTVV.

The chain has TRBV23-1 and TRBJ2-7, with 11 bases aligning to TRBD1. TRBV23-1 is treated as an ORF (open reading frame) with a function not yet certain. The junction had 11 bases not matched to a gene; V was cut back by 2 bases and J by 5 bases. The CDR3 length is 17 residues. The CDR3 protein is CASSQKFGTGGIHEQYF. CDR3 coding DNA: TGCGCCAGCAGTCAAAAATTCGGGACAGGGGGTATCCACGAGCAGTACTTC.

This rearrangement joins TRBV5-6 to TRBJ2-5; 7 positions agree with TRBD1. This CDR3 is built from 14 residues. Looked up from germline, CDR1 is SGHDT and CDR2 is YYEEEE. V lost 4 bases, J lost 2 bases, and 5 bases stayed unmatched. The CDR3 protein is CASSAPDRQETQYF. The CDR3 nucleotides are TGTGCCAGCAGCGCCCCGGACAGGCAAGAGACCCAGTACTTC. Full variable domain (rest looked up from reference TRBV5-6 and TRBJ2-5): DAGVTQSPTHLIKTRGQQVTLRCSPKSGHDTVSWYQQALGQGPQFIFQYYEEEERQRGNFPDRFSGHQFPNYSSELNVNALLLGDSALYLCASSAPDRQETQYFGPGTRLLVL.

The CDR3 DNA sequence: TGTGCCAGCAGTTCGCTTCTGGGCAATCAGCCCCAGCATTTT. Translating gives CASSSLLGNQPQHF. V is TRBV28 and J is TRBJ1-5; unclear D gene. The germline V gene encodes CDR1 MDHEN and CDR2 SYDVKM. The V and J ends lost 4 bases and 2 bases respectively, with 9 bases between them. The CDR3 loop spans 14 amino acids.

The V call is TRBV7-2, the J call TRBJ2-5, with D hard to call. V lost 4 bases and J lost 1, with 10 bases in between. This CDR3 contains 14 residues. CDR1 is SGHTA, CDR2 FQGNSA, per germline. Here the CDR3 DNA reads TGTGCCAGCAGCTCCCCCAACACCCAAGAGACCCAGTACTTC. As protein: CASSSPNTQETQYF.

This clone was observed a handful of times. The chain employs TRBV29-1 and TRBJ1-2; TRBD1 agrees at 9 bases. V trimming: 7 bases; J trimming: 2 bases; junction bases outside the gene matches: 8. CDR1 is SQVTM, CDR2 ANQGSEA, per germline. CDR3 size: 14 residues. For the CDR3, the DNA is TGCAGCGCTGCGCCCGGGACAGGGAACTATGGCTACACCTTC. It translates to CSAAPGTGNYGYTF. Using reference TRBV29-1 and TRBJ1-2 for the parts outside the CDR3, the full variable domain is SAVISQKPSRDICQRGTSLTIQCQVDSQVTMMFWYRQQPGQSLTLIATANQGSEATYESGFVIDKFPISRPNLTFSTLTVSNMSPEDSSIYLCSAAPGTGNYGYTFGSGTRLTVV.

This chain joins TRBV5-1 and TRBJ1-6; TRBD1 is a possible D gene (6 bases). This CDR3 spans 14 amino acids. Germline-derived CDR1 and CDR2 are SGHRS and YFSETQ. Trimming shortened V by 9 bases and J by 6 bases, and 16 bases separated the two germline ends. The CDR3: CATKWGQTNSPLHF. The CDR3 DNA reads TGCGCCACCAAATGGGGGCAGACTAATTCACCCCTCCACTTT.

This clone was found a few times. The chain couples TRBV15 to TRBJ2-7, with D unclear. Trimming shortened V by 1 base and J by 7 bases, and 14 bases separated the two germline ends. The CDR3 spans 14 residues. The V gene's germline CDR1 is LNHNV and CDR2 YYDKDF (reference sequence). CDR3 residues: CATSRGMGIREQYF. The CDR3 coding sequence is TGTGCCACCAGCAGAGGAATGGGAATACGAGAGCAGTACTTC.

The chain links TRBV2 to TRBJ2-4; D tentatively fits TRBD1 or TRBD2 (5 bases each). The CDR3 is 14 amino acids. Germline values: CDR1 SNHLY, CDR2 FYNNEI. The ends were cut back, 3 bases at V and 3 bases at J, with 9 bases in the middle. The CDR3 is CASSDRGVKNIQYF. The DNA for the CDR3 is TGTGCCAGCAGTGATAGAGGGGTCAAAAACATTCAGTACTTC.

In this sample, this clone turned up once. The V gene is TRBV6-4, the J gene TRBJ2-3; possibly TRBD1 for D (5 bases). The germline V gene encodes CDR1 MRHNA and CDR2 SNTAGT. V dropped 2 bases and J dropped 0 bases, with 6 bases sitting between them. This CDR3 has 14 amino acids. The CDR3 loop reads CASSDRGSTDTQYF. CDR3 nucleotides: TGTGCCAGCAGTGACAGGGGAAGCACAGATACGCAGTATTTT.